This T cell receptor beta chain was documented in a study of blood T cell repertoires in COVID-19. Profiling relied on immunoSEQ multiplex PCR, and the TCRdb table lists in-frame clones only, not all of them. The table records approximately 240,000 clones, roughly 81% of them present only once. Germline values: CDR1 SGHRS, CDR2 YFSETQ. There are 14 residues in the CDR3. The germline V and J ends were trimmed by 4 bases and 11 bases, with 21 bases remaining between them. The V call is TRBV5-1, the J call TRBJ1-1, with D perhaps TRBD1 (5 bases). The sample was peripheral blood. The TCR originated in a man in his fifties with acute or convalescent COVID-19. The CDR3 spells CASSGGLPLERAFF. The CDR3 DNA sequence: TGCGCCAGCAGCGGGGGACTTCCCCTCGAGAGGGCTTTCTTT. Looking up the rest from reference TRBV5-1 and TRBJ1-1 gives the full variable domain: KAGVTQTPRYLIKTRGQQVTLSCSPISGHRSVSWYQQTPGQGLQFLFEYFSETQRNKGNFPGRFSGRQFSNSRSEMNVSTLELGDSALYLCASSGGLPLERAFFGQGTRLTVV.